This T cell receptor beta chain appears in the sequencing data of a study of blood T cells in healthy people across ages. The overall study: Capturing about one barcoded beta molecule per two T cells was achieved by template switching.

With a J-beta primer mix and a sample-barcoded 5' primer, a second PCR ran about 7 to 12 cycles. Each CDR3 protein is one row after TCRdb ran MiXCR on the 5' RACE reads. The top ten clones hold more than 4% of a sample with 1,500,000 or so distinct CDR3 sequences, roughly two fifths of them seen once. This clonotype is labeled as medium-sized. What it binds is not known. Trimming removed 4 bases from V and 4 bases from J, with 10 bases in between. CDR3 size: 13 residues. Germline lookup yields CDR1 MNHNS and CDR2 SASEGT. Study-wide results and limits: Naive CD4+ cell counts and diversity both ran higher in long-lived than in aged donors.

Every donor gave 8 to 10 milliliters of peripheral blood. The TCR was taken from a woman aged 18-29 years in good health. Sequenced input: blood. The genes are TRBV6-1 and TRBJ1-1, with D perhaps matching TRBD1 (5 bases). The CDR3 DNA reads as TGTGCCAGCAGTGTCGGGGGGGTCACTGAAGCTTTCTTT. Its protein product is CASSVGGVTEAFF.